These 13 T cell receptor beta chains came from one sample sequenced in a study of T cell repertoires in ileal Crohn's disease. Libraries were prepared by immunoSEQ multiplex PCR; TCRdb keeps only in-frame clonotypes and omits some of them. The repertoire holds several thousand clones, with 65% to 90% as singletons. What was sequenced was ileal tissue. The origin of the receptors is an adult with Crohn's disease.

This clone was seen only once. The gene calls are TRBV30 and TRBJ2-7, with 7 bases identical to TRBD1. The junction had 7 bases not matched to a gene; V was cut back by 4 bases and J by 1 base. This CDR3 has 14 residues. Germline CDR1 and CDR2: GTSNPN and SVGIG (reference sequence). The CDR3 coding sequence is TGTGCCTGGACCTGGGACAGCCTTTCCTACGAGCAGTACTTC. This sequence encodes CAWTWDSLSYEQYF.

The rearrangement joins TRBV5-1 to TRBJ2-2, with a tentative D call TRBD2 (5 bases). CDR3 length equals 15 residues. Between the trimmed V and J ends, which lost 0 bases and 2 bases, there was a span of 8 bases. CDR1 and CDR2 from the germline V gene are SGHRS and YFSETQ. CDR3 nucleotides: TGCGCCAGCAGCTTGGGGGCTAGCAACACCGGGGAGCTGTTTTTT. Translating gives CASSLGASNTGELFF.

This chain links TRBV9 with TRBJ1-2; D uncertain. Germline V gives CDR1 SGDLS, CDR2 YYNGEE. With 0 bases removed from V and 7 bases from J, the gap between germline ends came to 7 bases. The CDR3 spans 12 residues. The CDR3 reads CASSVAGGGYTF. DNA of the CDR3: TGTGCCAGCAGCGTAGCGGGAGGTGGCTACACCTTC.

The chain combines TRBV5-4 with TRBJ2-1; no definite D call. With 7 bases removed from V and 5 bases from J, the gap between germline ends came to 16 bases. The CDR3 loop spans 14 amino acids. Germline V gene lookup returns CDR1 SGHNT and CDR2 YYREEE (reference sequence). CDR3 sequence (DNA): TGTGCCAGCCCTCTGAACGGTAGAGACAATGAGCAGTTCTTC. Translated, it gives CASPLNGRDNEQFF.

The chain is built from TRBV2 and TRBJ1-6; D gene uncertain. The CDR3 runs to 11 residues. Deletions cut 8 bases from V and 7 bases from J, with 6 bases between. CDR1 is SNHLY and CDR2 is FYNNEI in the germline V gene. CDR3 region: CASRQNSPLHF. DNA for the CDR3: TGTGCCAGCCGACAAAATTCACCCCTCCACTTT.

The chain combines TRBV28 with TRBJ1-5, with a possible D match to TRBD1 (5 bases). Germline CDR1 is MDHEN and CDR2 is SYDVKM. This CDR3 spans 15 amino acids. V was shortened by 6 bases and J by 2 bases, with 14 bases between the two germline ends. CDR3 residues: CASRDHGGRNQPQHF. The DNA of the CDR3 is TGTGCCAGCAGAGATCACGGGGGTCGCAATCAGCCCCAGCATTTT.

CDR3 loop: CASTPQGAGEKLFF. CDR3 coding DNA: TGCGCCAGCACCCCACAGGGCGCCGGTGAAAAACTGTTTTTT. The V and J genes are TRBV5-1 and TRBJ1-4; a possible D gene is TRBD1 (6 bases). The CDR3 has 14 amino acids. V was trimmed by 6 bases and J by 7 bases, leaving 16 bases between them. Germline CDR1 and CDR2: SGHRS and YFSETQ.

V is TRBV7-6 and J is TRBJ2-6, with D maybe TRBD2 (7 bases). This CDR3 spans 16 amino acids. CDR1 is SGHVS, CDR2 FNYEAQ, per germline. The V and J ends lost 3 bases and 2 bases respectively, with 11 bases between them. The CDR3 DNA follows: TGTGCCAGCAGCTTCTTGGGGGGGCCTGGGGCCAACGTCCTGACTTTC. Its protein product is CASSFLGGPGANVLTF. The full variable domain, with the rest looked up from reference TRBV7-6 and TRBJ2-6, is GAGVSQSPRYKVTKRGQDVALRCDPISGHVSLYWYRQALGQGPEFLTYFNYEAQQDKSGLPNDRFSAERPEGSISTLTIQRTEQRDSAMYRCASSFLGGPGANVLTFGAGSRLTVL.

The chain links TRBV27 to TRBJ1-6; D uncertain. Germline lookup yields CDR1 MNHEY and CDR2 SMNVEV (reference sequence). CDR3 length: 14 residues. Trimming stripped 3 bases from V and 9 bases from J, with 12 bases between. The CDR3 DNA sequence: TGTGCCAGCAGTTTTAGCAGAACGCCTTCACCCCTCCACTTT. Translation gives CASSFSRTPSPLHF.

A note on this clone: One junction end disagrees with the germline gene, perhaps due to a read error. The sample holds other DNA sequences that translate to the same CDR3. V gene TRBV18 combines with J gene TRBJ2-7, with D unclear. The CDR3 has 12 amino acids. The germline CDR1 and CDR2 sequences are KGHSH and LQKENI. In nucleotides, the CDR3 is TGCGCCAGCTCACCGGCGGACTACGAGCAGTACTTC. Translation gives CASSPADYEQYF.

The chain uses TRBV10-3 and TRBJ1-5, with 7 positions matching TRBD1. V was pared by 3 bases and J by 3 bases, with 17 bases of the junction left unmatched. The germline gives CDR1 ENHRY, CDR2 SYGVKD. The CDR3 has 19 residues. The CDR3 loop reads CAISDHRDSKTATNQPQHF. CDR3 DNA sequence: TGTGCCATCAGTGACCACCGGGACAGCAAGACAGCTACCAATCAGCCCCAGCATTTT.

V and J are TRBV6-1 and TRBJ1-1, with TRBD1 matching over 9 bases. V lost 7 bases to trimming and J lost 7 bases; unmatched junction nucleotides: 7. The CDR3 contains 13 residues. Germline V lookup: CDR1 MNHNS, CDR2 SASEGT. The chain's CDR3 is CASKLQGAVEAFF. CDR3 DNA sequence: TGTGCCAGCAAACTACAGGGGGCGGTTGAAGCTTTCTTT.

This chain joins TRBV4-3 and TRBJ1-2; no reliable D call. The length of the CDR3 is 16 residues. Germline V gene data show CDR1 as LGHNA and CDR2 as YSLEER. Trimming cost V 4 bases and J 4 bases, with 19 bases left between them. CDR3 DNA: TGCGCCAGCAGCCGCGGGGTAAGCCAAGGCGCCTATGGCTACACCTTC. It specifies CASSRGVSQGAYGYTF.